Below, one T cell receptor beta chain is given with its context. What it recognizes is unknown. Mismatch with germline at one junction end may stem from a read error. These data come from a study of vaccination and CD4 T cells after COVID-19. This CDR3 is 14 amino acids long. Germline V gene lookup returns CDR1 DFQATT and CDR2 SNEGSKA (reference sequence). Scientists ran DNA taken from cultured CD4+ T cells through the Oncomine TCR Beta short-read assay for sequencing. TCRdb processed the PCR reads anew with MiXCR; each CDR3 protein has one entry. The sample carries around 20,000 distinct CDR3 sequences, about half recorded once. Treatment denoted: approximately 11-day PBMC culture with coronavirus spike peptide pools or control peptides (ViraFEST assay).

The material was CD4+ T cells from blood, cultured in vitro, obtained before SARS-CoV-2 vaccination. The TCR comes from a human donor who had recovered from COVID-19. V is TRBV20-1 and J is TRBJ2-1; 7 bases agree with TRBD2. The CDR3 here is CSARGLVWYNEQFF. The DNA of the CDR3 is TGCAGTGCCAGAGGACTAGTTTGGTACAATGAGCAGTTCTTC.